Listed below are T cell receptor beta chains from one sample, sequenced in a study of blood T cell repertoires in COVID-19. Data came from immunoSEQ multiplex PCR; TCRdb stores just in-frame clones and leaves some out. The table includes 300,000 to 450,000 clones, 85% detected once. Sequences were obtained from peripheral blood. These receptors all stem from a woman younger than 30 with acute or convalescent COVID-19. CDR3s leave out the opening cysteine and the closing phenylalanine or tryptophan.

v_call	j_call	cdr3_aa
TRBV28	TRBJ2-4	ASRLQGVAKNIQY
TRBV9	TRBJ1-2	ASTSGLDRGLPNYGYT
TRBV3-1/TRBV3-2	TRBJ1-1	ASSPTNTEAF
TRBV2	TRBJ1-5	ASTRGREPNQPQH
TRBV30	TRBJ2-5	AWSADRGKETQY
TRBV2	TRBJ1-6	ASSENTGFNSPLH
TRBV11-1	TRBJ1-2	ASGPRGAYYGYT
TRBV6-6	TRBJ2-1	ASSSGRGDPNEQF
TRBV6-4	TRBJ2-1	ASSDTGTSEYNEQF
TRBV6-5	TRBJ2-5	ASSQGETQY
TRBV30	TRBJ1-1	AWSDNRNTEAF
TRBV5-4	TRBJ1-4	ASSLDRGNEKLF
TRBV7-9	TRBJ2-3	ASSPWREGERTDTQY
TRBV19	TRBJ2-7	ASSARTNSYEQY
TRBV30	TRBJ2-5	AWTSPGTTEGKTQY
TRBV6-5	TRBJ2-1	ASSQAGVHNEQF
TRBV29-1	TRBJ2-7	SAISGVSSYEQY
TRBV6-2/TRBV6-3	TRBJ2-3	ASSYSSGRAQETDTQY
TRBV6-1	TRBJ2-7	ASSSRESSYEQY